Shown below are 7 T cell receptor beta chains from a single sample sequenced in a study of cytomegalovirus exposure and HLA in healthy donors (dated by TCRdb to 2017 to 2019). Library preparation used the immunoSEQ multiplex PCR assay. Sourced from immuneACCESS, this table was stored by TCRdb with only in-frame sequences that have V and J called. A share of the clones is absent; for the studies checked, an unresolved V gene accounts for under half, and the remainder has no known explanation. The sample table records roughly 50,000 clones; more than 75% of these occur just once. Clones ranked in the top ten supply 1% to 1.2% of the sample. Specimen: PBMCs. The receptor set was obtained from a young man in good health and CMV-seronegative.

The V and J genes are TRBV15 and TRBJ2-5; D is possibly TRBD1 (6 bases). Trimming shortened V by 0 bases and J by 4 bases, and 12 bases separated the two germline ends. Germline V lookup: CDR1 LNHNV, CDR2 YYDKDF (reference sequence). The CDR3 sequence is 15 residues long. The CDR3 loop is CATSREGGGGETQYF. CDR3 bases: TGTGCCACCAGCAGAGAAGGGGGTGGAGGAGAGACCCAGTACTTC.

The chain has TRBV7-2 and TRBJ2-7; 8 nucleotides agree with TRBD2. CDR1 and CDR2 from the germline V gene are SGHTA and FQGNSA. The J segment lost 5 bases and the V segment lost 1 base, leaving 7 bases of the junction unmatched. The CDR3 covers 15 residues. The DNA of the CDR3 is TGTGCCAGCAGCTTAGGCCTCGCGGGAGGAGACGAGCAGTACTTC. It codes for CASSLGLAGGDEQYF.

The genes are TRBV4-1 and TRBJ2-7, with 8 bases that match TRBD1. Trimming at V came to 1 base and at J to 4 bases, leaving 6 bases not matched to a gene. The CDR3 loop spans 15 amino acids. Germline V gene sequence: CDR1 MGHRA, CDR2 YSYEKL. The CDR3 here is CASSQGLQGAYEQYF. The CDR3, as DNA: TGCGCCAGCAGCCAAGGGTTGCAGGGGGCTTACGAGCAGTACTTC.

This clone was picked up one time. The chain carries TRBV7-2 and TRBJ2-7; TRBD2 matches 8 bases. V was clipped by 4 bases and J by 4 bases; unmatched bases: 9. CDR1 SGHTA and CDR2 FQGNSA come from the germline V gene. CDR3 length: 15 amino acids. CDR3 protein: CASSSHGAGGYEQYF. The CDR3 coding sequence is TGTGCCAGCAGCTCCCATGGGGCGGGAGGATACGAGCAGTACTTC.

The V and J genes are TRBV4-1 and TRBJ2-1, with TRBD2 matching 9 bases. V lost 3 bases and J lost 2; bases outside the gene matches: 11. Germline CDR1 reads MGHRA; CDR2 reads YSYEKL. This CDR3 is 18 amino acids long. For the CDR3, the DNA is TGCGCCAGCAGCCAGGAAGAGAGTCGACTAGCGGCCTACAATGAGCAGTTCTTC. Encoded protein: CASSQEESRLAAYNEQFF.

The rearrangement links TRBV7-3 to TRBJ2-5, with TRBD2 as a possible D gene (6 bases). The V gene lost 2 bases and the J gene lost 7 bases, with 11 bases spanning the gap. The CDR3 spans 13 residues. CDR1 is SGHTA, CDR2 FQGTGA, per germline. DNA for the CDR3: TGTGCCAGCAGCTTATGGTCGCGGGGGACCCAGTACTTC. The encoded protein is CASSLWSRGTQYF.

The V gene is TRBV6-6, the J gene TRBJ2-3, with D maybe TRBD2 (6 bases). The CDR3 spans 15 residues. Trimming left V 1 base short and J 4 bases short, with 12 bases between. In germline, CDR1 is MNHNY, CDR2 SVGAGI (reference sequence). CDR3 sequence reads: CASSYWRDGPDTQYF. The CDR3 region has the DNA TGTGCCAGCAGTTACTGGCGGGATGGCCCAGATACGCAGTATTTT.